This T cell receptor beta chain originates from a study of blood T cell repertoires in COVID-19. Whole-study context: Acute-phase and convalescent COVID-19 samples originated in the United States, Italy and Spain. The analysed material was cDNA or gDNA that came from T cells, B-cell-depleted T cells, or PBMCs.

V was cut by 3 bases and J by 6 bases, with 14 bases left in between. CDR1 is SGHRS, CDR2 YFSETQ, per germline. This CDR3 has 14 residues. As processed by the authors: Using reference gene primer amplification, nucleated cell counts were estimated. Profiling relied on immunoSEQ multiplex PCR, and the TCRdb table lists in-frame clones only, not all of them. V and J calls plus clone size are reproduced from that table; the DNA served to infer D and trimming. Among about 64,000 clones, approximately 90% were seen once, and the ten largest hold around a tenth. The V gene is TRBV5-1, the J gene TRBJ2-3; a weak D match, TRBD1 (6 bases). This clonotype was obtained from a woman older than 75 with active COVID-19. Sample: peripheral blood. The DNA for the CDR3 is TGCGCCAGCAGCTCCAATGGAAGGGGGGATACGCAGTATTTT. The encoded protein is CASSSNGRGDTQYF.